A single sample gave rise to the 22 T cell receptor beta chains below, sequenced in a study of blood T cell repertoires in COVID-19. Here immunoSEQ multiplex PCR was the method, and the copy in TCRdb shows in-frame clones only, minus some. The sample lists about 35,000 clones, about 90% seen once, with less than 10% in the top ten. The source material was peripheral blood. The receptors stem from a human donor in a cohort sampled during active COVID-19.

The gene calls are TRBV7-9 and TRBJ2-1; the D gene is possibly TRBD1 (6 bases). The CDR3 loop spans 15 amino acids. CDR1 and CDR2 from the germline V gene are SEHNR and FQNEAQ (reference sequence). V shed 3 bases and J shed 3 bases, with 12 bases lying between them. Here the CDR3 reads CASSFSGTLYNEQFF. In DNA form, the CDR3 reads TGTGCCAGCAGCTTTTCCGGGACACTCTACAATGAGCAGTTCTTC.

The chain links TRBV3-1 (or the pseudogene TRBV3-2) to TRBJ2-2; D may be TRBD1 (5 bases). This CDR3 comprises 13 residues. Trimming took off 3 bases at V and 7 bases at J, with 9 bases between the two ends. The V gene's germline CDR1 is LGHDT and CDR2 YNNKEL (reference sequence). In DNA, the CDR3 is TGTGCCAGCAGCCAGAGACAGAGCGGGGAGCTGTTTTTT. It codes for CASSQRQSGELFF.

The chain couples TRBV7-8 to TRBJ2-7; TRBD1 might be the D (6 bases). The V gene lost 3 bases and the J gene lost 5 bases, with 11 bases spanning the gap. CDR1 and CDR2 (germline): SGHVS, FQNEAQ. This CDR3 spans 13 amino acids. DNA of the CDR3: TGTGCCAGCAGCTTTTTACAGGGCCACGAGCAGTACTTC. Its translation: CASSFLQGHEQYF.

The rearrangement links TRBV7-2 to TRBJ2-7, with 10 nucleotides matching TRBD1. Germline CDR1 SGHTA, CDR2 FQGNSA. This CDR3 contains 14 residues. Unmatched junction bases numbered 11, after V lost 8 bases and J lost 7 bases. CDR3 sequence reads: CASARDRGINEQYF. DNA of the CDR3: TGTGCCAGCGCTAGGGACAGGGGAATTAATGAGCAGTACTTC.

This chain uses TRBV5-1 with TRBJ2-7, with D uncertain. The germline V and J ends were trimmed by 4 bases and 5 bases, with 13 bases remaining between them. The CDR3 is 13 residues long. CDR1 SGHRS and CDR2 YFSETQ come from the germline V gene. CDR3 amino acids: CASSLKSTDEQYF. CDR3 nucleotides: TGCGCCAGCAGCCTCAAAAGTACTGACGAGCAGTACTTC.

The chain carries TRBV13 and TRBJ1-1; 8 positions match TRBD1. The ends lost 5 bases at V and 7 bases at J; junction bases unmatched: 9. The germline V gene has CDR1 PRHDT and CDR2 FYEKMQ (reference sequence). CDR3 length equals 14 residues. DNA for the CDR3: TGTGCCAGCAGCCGCAGGGGGCGCCGGAATGAAGCTTTCTTT. It translates to CASSRRGRRNEAFF.

This rearrangement joins TRBV28 to TRBJ2-6, with D perhaps TRBD1 (6 bases). The germline V and J ends were trimmed by 6 bases and 2 bases, with 17 bases remaining between them. CDR3 length equals 17 residues. The germline V gene encodes CDR1 MDHEN and CDR2 SYDVKM. The CDR3 coding sequence is TGTGCCAGCAGGAAAACGGCAGGGGTCCCTGGGGCCAACGTCCTGACTTTC. Translating gives CASRKTAGVPGANVLTF.

The chain has TRBV5-1 and TRBJ1-1, with D maybe TRBD1 (5 bases). V was trimmed by 4 bases and J by 0 bases, leaving 7 bases between them. CDR1 and CDR2 (germline): SGHRS, YFSETQ. This CDR3 is built from 13 residues. The CDR3 DNA follows: TGCGCCAGCAGCAAGACAGTGAACACTGAAGCTTTCTTT. Translated: CASSKTVNTEAFF.

CDR3 protein: CASSSRDRSPNEQFF. The CDR3 nucleotides are TGTGCCAGCTCATCCCGGGACAGGTCCCCCAATGAGCAGTTCTTC. V is TRBV18 and J is TRBJ2-1; 8 nucleotides match TRBD1. Germline trimming cut 5 bases from V and 6 bases from J; bases unmatched to any gene: 9. Germline CDR1 is KGHSH and CDR2 is LQKENI. The CDR3 has 15 residues.

The rearrangement joins TRBV21-1 to TRBJ2-3; the listed D gene, TRBD2, was not tested against the DNA. TRBV21-1 is shown as a pseudogene. The CDR3 has 18 residues. CDR3: CASSKAGLGREPTDTQYF. Here the CDR3 DNA reads TGTGCCAGCAGCAAAGCAGGACTTGGGCGGGAGCCAACAGATACGCAGTATTTT.

This clone occurred a few times. V gene TRBV29-1 combines with J gene TRBJ1-5; 7 bases align to TRBD1. The CDR3 sequence is 13 residues long. CDR1 and CDR2 (germline): SQVTM, ANQGSEA. With V trimmed by 6 bases and J by 4 bases, 6 bases remained unmatched. CDR3 coding DNA: TGCAGCGTCGCTAGGGGGCGGAATCAGCCCCAGCATTTT. Protein: CSVARGRNQPQHF.

This chain uses TRBV2 with TRBJ2-1, with 13 bases aligning to TRBD2. Germline CDR1 is SNHLY and CDR2 is FYNNEI. The trim removed 4 bases at V and 3 bases at J, leaving 15 bases unmatched. The CDR3 sequence is 20 residues long. The CDR3 loop is CASSGGEGLAGNKDYNEQFF. Here the CDR3 DNA reads TGTGCCAGCAGTGGCGGGGAGGGACTAGCGGGAAACAAAGACTACAATGAGCAGTTCTTC.

This clone was recorded a few times. The J gene is TRBJ2-7, the V gene TRBV14; D is perhaps TRBD2 (5 bases). V shed 1 base and J shed 8 bases, with 9 bases lying between them. Germline CDR1 is SGHDN and CDR2 is FVKESK. There are 12 residues in the CDR3. CDR3 in amino acids: CASSQARGKQYF. DNA of the CDR3: TGTGCCAGCAGCCAAGCCCGGGGTAAGCAGTACTTC.

The rearrangement links TRBV19 to TRBJ1-5, with D possibly TRBD1 on 5 matching bases. The V gene's germline CDR1 is LNHDA and CDR2 SQIVND (reference sequence). V was pared by 6 bases and J by 7 bases, with 13 bases between. The CDR3 has 13 residues. CDR3 DNA sequence: TGTGCCAGTAGCCCCCCAGGGTTCCAGCCCCAGCATTTT. This gives the protein CASSPPGFQPQHF.

V gene TRBV5-1 combines with J gene TRBJ2-3; 9 positions agree with TRBD1. Trimming cost V 4 bases and J 0 bases; bases outside gene matches: 3. The CDR3 loop spans 15 amino acids. Germline V gene data show CDR1 as SGHRS and CDR2 as YFSETQ. In DNA, the CDR3 is TGCGCCAGCAGCCCGGGACAGGGCAGCACAGATACGCAGTATTTT. It specifies CASSPGQGSTDTQYF.

The chain couples TRBV5-5 to TRBJ1-3; D is uncertain. Trimming took off 4 bases at V and 8 bases at J, with 25 bases between the two ends. CDR3 length: 17 amino acids. CDR1 is SGHKS, CDR2 YYEKEE, per germline (reference sequence). The DNA for the CDR3 is TGTGCCAGCAGCGGCACTACCGAGGTGAAGAAGGCCTACACCATATATTTT. Encoded protein: CASSGTTEVKKAYTIYF.

J is TRBJ2-3 and V is TRBV7-3, with 7 bases that match TRBD2. The CDR3 spans 16 residues. Germline CDR1 is SGHTA and CDR2 is FQGTGA. J lost 2 bases, V lost 5 bases, and 10 bases had no gene match. The CDR3 loop reads CASSPASGGSTDTQYF. The DNA for the CDR3 is TGTGCCAGCAGCCCCGCCTCGGGGGGTTCCACAGATACGCAGTATTTT.

The chain links TRBV6-5 to TRBJ2-2, with D unresolved. V lost 6 bases and J lost 6, with 8 bases in between. The CDR3 is 12 amino acids. Germline CDR1 reads MNHEY; CDR2 reads SVGAGI. Here the CDR3 DNA reads TGTGCCAGCAGCACAAAATCCGGGGAGCTGTTTTTT. This encodes CASSTKSGELFF.

CDR3 residues: CASRLARVNEQFF. CDR3 DNA: TGCGCCAGTAGATTGGCCAGGGTTAATGAGCAGTTCTTC. The chain is built from TRBV5-1 and TRBJ2-1; possibly TRBD1 for D (5 bases). The CDR3 runs 13 residues. The germline V and J ends were trimmed by 8 bases and 7 bases, with 16 bases remaining between them. In germline, CDR1 is SGHRS, CDR2 YFSETQ.

Only one count was recorded for this clone. The gene calls are TRBV19 and TRBJ2-7, with D possibly being TRBD1 (6 bases). The germline V gene encodes CDR1 LNHDA and CDR2 SQIVND (reference sequence). V lost 2 bases to trimming and J lost 3 bases, with 8 bases between them. The CDR3 runs to 13 residues. Here the CDR3 DNA reads TGTGCCAGTAGTATAACCAGGGGCTACGAGCAGTACTTC. This translates into CASSITRGYEQYF.

The chain has TRBV19 and TRBJ2-3, with 11 bases identical to TRBD2. The V segment lost 4 bases and the J segment 4 bases; nucleotides outside the gene matches: 4. There are 15 residues in the CDR3. Germline loops: CDR1 LNHDA, CDR2 SQIVND (reference sequence). The CDR3 DNA reads TGTGCCAGTAGTAGGGTAGCGGGAGGGTCAGATACGCAGTATTTT. Translating it yields CASSRVAGGSDTQYF.

The gene calls are TRBV4-3 and TRBJ1-6, with 7 positions matching TRBD1. Germline CDR1 LGHNA, CDR2 YSLEER. The V gene end was trimmed by 1 base and the J gene end by 5 bases; junction bases not matched to a gene: 2. The CDR3 has 15 amino acids. For the CDR3, the DNA is TGCGCCAGCAGCCAAGTAGGACAGGATAATTCACCCCTCCACTTT. Protein: CASSQVGQDNSPLHF.